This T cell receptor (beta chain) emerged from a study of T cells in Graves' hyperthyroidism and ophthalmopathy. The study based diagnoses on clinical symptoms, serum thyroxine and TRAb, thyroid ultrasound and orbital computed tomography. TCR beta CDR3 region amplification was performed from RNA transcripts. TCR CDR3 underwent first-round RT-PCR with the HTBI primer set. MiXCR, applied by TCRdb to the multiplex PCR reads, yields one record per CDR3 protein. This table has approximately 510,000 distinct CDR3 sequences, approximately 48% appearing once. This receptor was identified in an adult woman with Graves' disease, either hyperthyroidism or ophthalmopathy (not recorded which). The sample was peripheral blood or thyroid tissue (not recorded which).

CDR3: CASSQAPGPQASEQYF. The CDR3 nucleotides are TGCGCCAGCAGCCAAGCCCCAGGGCCTCAAGCCTCCGAGCAGTACTTC. The chain joins TRBV4-1 to TRBJ2-7; a weak D match, TRBD1 (5 bases). This CDR3 is 16 amino acids long. Germline CDR1 is MGHRA and CDR2 is YSYEKL. Trimming pared 1 base from V and 6 bases from J, leaving 19 bases between.